The 9 T cell receptor beta chains given below trace back to one sample, sequenced in a study of T cells in women clearing cervical HPV infection. Here immunoSEQ multiplex PCR was the method, and the copy in TCRdb shows in-frame clones only, minus some. Its clone listing holds roughly 42,000 clones. The sample consisted of blood buffy coat. These receptors originate from a woman aged 18-69 years with a cervical HPV16 infection that either progressed to CIN3+ or cleared (not recorded which).

A word on this clone: The missing CDR3 end, 3 residues past where the read stops, is filled in from the germline J gene. The J gene is TRBJ2-7, the V gene TRBV7-2, with D tentatively TRBD2 (6 bases). Germline V CDR1 and CDR2: SGHTA, FQGNSA. The CDR3 covers 13 residues. Trimming stripped 4 bases from V and 2 bases from J, with 9 bases between. The CDR3 DNA, read in part, is TGTGCCAGCAGCTACGGAGGGCCCTACGAG. It codes for CASSYGGPYE. The entire CDR3 protein is CASSYGGPYEQYF.

As concerns this clone: The CDR3 goes on 3 residues after the read ends, and that part is filled in from the germline J gene. The chain recombines TRBV7-2 with TRBJ2-2; D possibly corresponds to TRBD1 (5 bases). The CDR3 has 15 amino acids. CDR1 is SGHTA, CDR2 FQGNSA, per germline. CDR3 sequence: CASSLLGHKREKLFF. The CDR3 bases that were read are TGTGCCAGCAGCCTACTCGGACACAAAAGGGAAAAG.

Incomplete CDR3 DNA: TGTGCCAGCAGTTTGGTGGGGGGGCTAAACGAG. Translating gives CASSLVGGLNE. The whole CDR3 is CASSLVGGLNEQYF. The rearrangement links TRBV12-3 or TRBV12-4 to TRBJ2-7, with D perhaps matching TRBD2 (7 bases). Sequencing ends 3 residues short of the CDR3 end; the germline J gene provides the rest. With 3 bases removed from V and 5 bases from J, the gap between germline ends came to 14 bases. CDR3 length: 14 amino acids.

For this clone: With the read ending 3 residues before the CDR3 end, the germline J gene is used to fill in that end. The chain uses TRBV7-2 and TRBJ2-4, with TRBD1 matching 8 bases. This CDR3 has 13 residues. CDR1 is SGHTA and CDR2 is FQGNSA in the germline V gene. CDR3 bases read: TGTGCCAGCATCCGACAGGGGAACTATGGT. It is translated as CASIRQGNYG. Given in full, the CDR3 is CASIRQGNYGQYF.

The CDR3 DNA, read in part, is TGTGCCAGCAGCTTAGGGCCTGGGTGGGGGGAC. It is translated as CASSLGPGWGD. From start to end, the CDR3 is CASSLGPGWGDYTF. The V gene is TRBV7-2, the J gene TRBJ1-2, with D maybe TRBD1 (5 bases). The sequence runs out 3 residues before the end of the CDR3; the remainder is reconstructed from the germline J gene. This CDR3 spans 14 amino acids. Germline assignment: CDR1 SGHTA and CDR2 FQGNSA.

Of note for this clone: The read gets to within 3 residues of the CDR3 end, and the germline J gene fills in the rest. This chain uses TRBV19 with TRBJ1-6; 8 bases fit TRBD1. CDR1 LNHDA and CDR2 SQIVND come from the germline V gene (reference sequence). J gave up 7 bases and V 1 base, and 3 bases lay outside the gene matches. This CDR3 comprises 15 residues. The sequenced CDR3 bases are TGTGCCAGTAGTATAGGGACAGGGAAAAATTCACCC. Protein: CASSIGTGKNSP. In full, the CDR3 is CASSIGTGKNSPLHF.

About this clone itself: The read terminates 3 residues ahead of where the CDR3 ends, so the germline J gene completes it. The chain is built from TRBV5-1 and TRBJ1-1; D is undetermined. The CDR3 is 13 amino acids. V lost 4 bases and J 5 bases, leaving 12 bases between the germline ends. Germline CDR1 and CDR2: SGHRS and YFSETQ. The CDR3 bases that were read are TGCGCCAGCAGCAAAGGCGGAGGAACTGAA. The encoded protein is CASSKGGGTE. The whole CDR3 protein reads CASSKGGGTEAFF.

Turning to this clone: The CDR3 is cut off 3 residues early in the read; its end comes from the germline J gene. The rearrangement joins TRBV30 to TRBJ1-2; possibly TRBD1 for D (5 bases). V dropped 8 bases and J dropped 4 bases, with 17 bases sitting between them. Germline lookup yields CDR1 GTSNPN and CDR2 SVGIG (reference sequence). The length of the CDR3 is 13 residues. CDR3 loop: CAAERRGPYGYTF. The sequenced CDR3 bases are TGTGCCGCCGAACGGAGGGGCCCCTATGGC.

Turning to this clone: The CDR3 end falls 3 residues outside the read, so it is completed with the germline J gene. The chain employs TRBV5-1 and TRBJ2-7, with a tentative D call TRBD1 (6 bases). Trimming shortened V by 0 bases and J by 1 base, and 14 bases separated the two germline ends. The CDR3 is made up of 16 amino acids. From germline, CDR1 is SGHRS and CDR2 YFSETQ. The CDR3 sequence is CASSLADRSISYEQYF. Partial CDR3 DNA: TGCGCCAGCAGCTTGGCGGACAGATCTATTTCCTACGAG.